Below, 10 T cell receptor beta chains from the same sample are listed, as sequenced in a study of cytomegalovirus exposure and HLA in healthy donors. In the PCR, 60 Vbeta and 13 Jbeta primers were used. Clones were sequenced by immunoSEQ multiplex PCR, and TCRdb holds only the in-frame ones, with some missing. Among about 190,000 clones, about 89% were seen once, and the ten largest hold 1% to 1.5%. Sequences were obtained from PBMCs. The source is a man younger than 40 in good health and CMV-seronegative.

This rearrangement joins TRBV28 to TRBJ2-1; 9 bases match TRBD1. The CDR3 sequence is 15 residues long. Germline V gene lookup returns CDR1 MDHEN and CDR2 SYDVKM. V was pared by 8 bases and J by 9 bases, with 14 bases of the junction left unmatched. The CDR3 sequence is CASGTGPFGVAEQFF. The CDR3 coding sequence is TGTGCCAGCGGGACAGGGCCTTTTGGGGTCGCTGAGCAGTTCTTC.

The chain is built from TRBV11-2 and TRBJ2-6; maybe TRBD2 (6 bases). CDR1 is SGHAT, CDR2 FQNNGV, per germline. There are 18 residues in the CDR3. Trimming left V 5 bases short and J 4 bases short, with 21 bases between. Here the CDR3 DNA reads TGTGCCAGCAGCCCCCAGCCCGGAGGGCGTTTAGGGGCCAACGTCCTGACTTTC. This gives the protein CASSPQPGGRLGANVLTF.

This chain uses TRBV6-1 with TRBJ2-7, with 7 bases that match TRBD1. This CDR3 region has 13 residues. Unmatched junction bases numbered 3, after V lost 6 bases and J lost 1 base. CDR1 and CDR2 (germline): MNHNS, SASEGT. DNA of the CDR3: TGTGCCAGCAGATGGACAGGATCCTACGAGCAGTACTTC. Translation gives CASRWTGSYEQYF.

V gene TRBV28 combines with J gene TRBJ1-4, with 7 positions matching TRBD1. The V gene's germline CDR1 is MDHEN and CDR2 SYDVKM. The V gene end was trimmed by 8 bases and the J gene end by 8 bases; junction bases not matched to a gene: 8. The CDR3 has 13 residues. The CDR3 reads CASGGTVEEKLFF. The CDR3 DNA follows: TGTGCCAGCGGAGGGACAGTCGAAGAAAAACTGTTTTTT.

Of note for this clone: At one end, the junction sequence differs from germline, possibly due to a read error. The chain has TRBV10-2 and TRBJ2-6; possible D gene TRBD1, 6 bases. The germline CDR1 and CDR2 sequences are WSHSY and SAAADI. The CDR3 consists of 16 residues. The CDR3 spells CASTRTVTSGANGLTF. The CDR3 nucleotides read TGCGCCAGCACCCGGACAGTTACCTCTGGGGCCAACGGCCTGACTTTC.

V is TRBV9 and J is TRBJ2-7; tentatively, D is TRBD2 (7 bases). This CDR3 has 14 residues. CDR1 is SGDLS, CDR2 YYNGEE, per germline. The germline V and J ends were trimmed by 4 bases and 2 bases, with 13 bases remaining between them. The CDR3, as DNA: TGTGCCAGCAGCCCGAGGGGGGGGGCCTACGAGCAGTACTTC. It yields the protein CASSPRGGAYEQYF.

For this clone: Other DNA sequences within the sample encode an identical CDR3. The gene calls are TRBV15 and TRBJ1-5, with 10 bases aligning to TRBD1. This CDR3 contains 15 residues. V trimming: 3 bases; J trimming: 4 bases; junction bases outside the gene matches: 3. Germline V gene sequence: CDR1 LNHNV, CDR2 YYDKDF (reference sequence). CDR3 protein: CATSRGTGENQPQHF. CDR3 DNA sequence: TGTGCCACCAGCAGGGGGACAGGGGAGAATCAGCCCCAGCATTTT.

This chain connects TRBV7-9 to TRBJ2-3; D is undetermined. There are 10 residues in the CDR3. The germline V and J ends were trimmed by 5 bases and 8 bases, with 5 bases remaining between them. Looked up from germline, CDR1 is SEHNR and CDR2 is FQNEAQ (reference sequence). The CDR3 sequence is CASSPITQYF. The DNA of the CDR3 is TGTGCCAGCAGCCCCATTACGCAGTATTTT.

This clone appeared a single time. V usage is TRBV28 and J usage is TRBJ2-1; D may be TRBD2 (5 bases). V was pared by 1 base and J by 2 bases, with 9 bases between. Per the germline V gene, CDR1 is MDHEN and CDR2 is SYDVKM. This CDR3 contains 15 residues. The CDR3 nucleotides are TGTGCCAGCAGTTTATCGGGGAGCACCTACAATGAGCAGTTCTTC. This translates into CASSLSGSTYNEQFF.

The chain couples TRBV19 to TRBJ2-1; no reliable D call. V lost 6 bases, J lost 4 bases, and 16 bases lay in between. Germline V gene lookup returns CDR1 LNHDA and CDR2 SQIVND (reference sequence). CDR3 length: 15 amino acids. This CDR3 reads CASSIGPSNYNEQFF. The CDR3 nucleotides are TGTGCCAGTAGCATCGGTCCGTCGAATTACAATGAGCAGTTCTTC.